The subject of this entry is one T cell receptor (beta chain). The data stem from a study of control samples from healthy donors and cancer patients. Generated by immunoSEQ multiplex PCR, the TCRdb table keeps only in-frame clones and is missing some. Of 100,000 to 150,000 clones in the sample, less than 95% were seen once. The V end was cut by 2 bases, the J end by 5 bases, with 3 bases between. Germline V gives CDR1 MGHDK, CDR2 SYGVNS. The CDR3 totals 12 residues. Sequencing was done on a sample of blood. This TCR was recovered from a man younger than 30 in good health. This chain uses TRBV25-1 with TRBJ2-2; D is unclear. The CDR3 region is CASSEQTGELFF. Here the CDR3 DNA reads TGTGCCAGCAGTGAACAGACCGGGGAGCTGTTTTTT.